The rows below give T cell receptor beta chains drawn from one sample of a study of blood T cells in healthy people across ages. TCRdb analysed the 5' RACE reads with MiXCR anew, one entry per CDR3 protein. The sample lists about a million distinct CDR3 sequences, around 54% occurring once. Sequencing used blood. These receptors were obtained from a woman aged 60-70 years in good health. CDR3s include the opening cysteine and the closing phenylalanine or tryptophan. D genes are given only for firm matches.

-	TRBV28	TRBJ2-7	CASRAGTPYEQYF
-	TRBV2	TRBJ2-5	CASFKTGETQYF
-	TRBV27	TRBJ2-3	CASSLWVGNTDTQYF
TRBD2	TRBV3-1	TRBJ2-1	CASSPWGGRTYNEQFF
-	TRBV4-2	TRBJ2-5	CASSQEVEGTQYF
-	TRBV13	TRBJ1-6	CASSRAGSNSPLHF
-	TRBV6-6	TRBJ2-3	CASSYSSGNTDTQYF
-	TRBV20-1	TRBJ1-1	CSARDLEGSNTEAFF
-	TRBV29-1	TRBJ1-1	CSATGSGGEAFF
-	TRBV29-1	TRBJ2-3	CSAERTRTSTDTQYF
-	TRBV4-1	TRBJ2-3	CASTSNSGWEAPVRTDTQYF
-	TRBV28	TRBJ2-7	CASKGNYEQYF
-	TRBV29-1	TRBJ1-4	CSVAAGGTNEKLFF
TRBD2	TRBV29-1	TRBJ2-1	CSVEDLAALLSGYNEQFF
-	TRBV7-8	TRBJ2-2	CASSFRGSGIGELFF
-	TRBV9	TRBJ2-7	CASSVDSRFSYEQYF
-	TRBV9	TRBJ1-2	CASSGQGMDGYTF
TRBD2	TRBV7-9	TRBJ2-7	CASSSPEAGGPYEQYF
-	TRBV5-1	TRBJ2-5	CASSSGGVSSIQETLYF
TRBD1	TRBV20-1	TRBJ2-7	CSARDSGTAYEQYF